This TCR beta chain was sequenced during a study of T cells after yellow fever vaccination. V lost 0 bases and J 1 base, leaving 7 bases between the germline ends. CDR1 MNHEY and CDR2 SVGAGI come from the germline V gene. This CDR3 has 14 amino acids. TCRdb redid the calling of the 5' RACE reads with MiXCR, one entry per CDR3 protein. This table has about 140,000 distinct CDR3 sequences, around 7.7% appearing once. This clonotype was picked up many times. The material sequenced was CD4+ T cells sorted from PBMCs, taken 5 days after the yellow fever booster vaccination. The receptor was derived from a man aged 25-45 years who received the YFV17D yellow fever vaccine. This chain links TRBV6-5 with TRBJ2-7, with a possible D match to TRBD1 (5 bases). The CDR3 reads CASSYSTASYEQYF. The CDR3 nucleotides are TGTGCCAGCAGTTACTCGACAGCTTCCTACGAGCAGTACTTC.